The source of this T cell receptor (beta chain) is a study of blood T cell repertoires in COVID-19. Study details: PBMCs, B-cell-depleted T cells, or T cells provided the cDNA or gDNA that made up the material.

The CDR3 runs 17 residues. Germline CDR1 KGHSH, CDR2 LQKENI. Trimming cost V 4 bases and J 4 bases; bases outside gene matches: 14. Repertoires were generated with immunoSEQ multiplex PCR, while TCRdb's copy carries only in-frame clones and drops some. The sample carries roughly 29,000 clones, around 92% recorded once. The clonotype originates from a human donor in a cohort sampled during active COVID-19. The specimen sequenced was peripheral blood. The chain employs TRBV18 and TRBJ1-1; 8 nucleotides agree with TRBD1. The CDR3 DNA reads as TGTGCCAGCTCACTCGTCCCGGGACAGGTTCTGAGCACTGAAGCTTTCTTT. This sequence encodes CASSLVPGQVLSTEAFF.